This T cell receptor beta chain is drawn from a study of breast tumors, draining lymph nodes, adjacent tissues. TCRdb used MiXCR to reprocess the multiplex PCR reads, holding one entry per CDR3 protein. This table holds 130,000 or so distinct CDR3 sequences, approximately 32% found once. The germline V gene encodes CDR1 LNHNV and CDR2 YYDKDF (reference sequence). V dropped 2 bases and J dropped 1 base, with 6 bases sitting between them. This CDR3 comprises 13 residues. Breast cancer patients provided tissue from their axillary draining lymph nodes. This chain connects TRBV15 to TRBJ2-7; D remains unclear. The sequence came from a female donor with breast cancer. Some clones in this sample may be carry-over from other donors' samples. The sequenced material came from axillary lymph node tissue. The CDR3 bases are TGTGCCACCAGCAGACAGAGTTCCTACGAGCAGTACTTC. Translated: CATSRQSSYEQYF.